The present TCR beta chain was sequenced within a study of shared clonotypes between healthy human individuals. Overall study context: Three plates were used per donor for CD4 naive, three for CD4 memory, two for CD8 naive and one for CD8 memory. Findings of the study overall: The study generally estimated greater richness for naive than memory subsets. Genetic and exposure-history diversity was limited by the small donor number.

TCRdb's table, derived via immunoSEQ multiplex PCR, lists solely in-frame clones and lacks some. The sample contains hundreds of thousands of clones, 96% of which appear only once. The count of this clone is one. Antigen unknown. Per germline, CDR1 SGHTS and CDR2 YDEGEE. The CDR3 contains 16 residues. Losses at the gene ends were 2 bases for V and 4 bases for J; bases not matched to a gene: 8. The material sequenced was naive CD4+ T cells sorted from blood. Indicated subset: CD45RA+ positively selected. The chain uses TRBV5-8 and TRBJ2-5; 10 bases map to TRBD1. The clonotype comes from a woman aged 30 to 39 in good health. CDR3: CASSFRPGQGRETQYF. CDR3 nucleotides: TGTGCCAGCAGCTTCAGACCGGGACAGGGGCGAGAGACCCAGTACTTC.